This T cell receptor (beta chain) was profiled in a study of blood T cells in healthy people across ages. It was with a sample-barcoded 5' primer and a J-beta primer mix that a second PCR of about 7 to 12 cycles was run. TCRdb called the 5' RACE reads again in MiXCR, with one record for every CDR3 protein. Here the sample spans over 600,000 distinct CDR3 sequences, under 25% being singletons. The sample comprised blood. The TCR originated in a man in his 70s in good health.

CDR3 DNA sequence: TGTGCCTGGAGTGTTAGGTCATACCAAGGCTACGAGCAGTACTTC. It specifies CAWSVRSYQGYEQYF. The chain recombines TRBV30 with TRBJ2-7; no clear D gene. Germline CDR1 reads GTSNPN; CDR2 reads SVGIG (reference sequence). Trimming stripped 0 bases from V and 3 bases from J, with 15 bases between. The CDR3 is 15 residues long.